The source of this TCR beta chain is a study of shared clonotypes between healthy human individuals. The study, taken as a whole, reports: Among donors, sharing of clonotypes was expected to be affected by sequencing depth. In general, naive subsets displayed greater estimated richness than memory subsets did.

Unmatched junction bases numbered 8, after V lost 5 bases and J lost 1 base. CDR3 length: 16 amino acids. In germline, CDR1 is MDHEN, CDR2 SYDVKM. Assay execution took place at the deep level. Genomic DNA of every subset was divided equally among multiple immunoSEQ plates. Profiled with immunoSEQ multiplex PCR; TCRdb holds only in-frame clones, not every one. The sample holds roughly 2.4 million clones, more than 90% seen once. With regard to this clone: Its antigen is unknown.

Sequencing used naive CD4+ T cells sorted from blood. Subset meaning: CD45RA+ positively selected. The TCR sequence derives from a man aged 18 to 30 in good health. V usage is TRBV28 and J usage is TRBJ2-3, with 8 nucleotides matching TRBD1. The CDR3 region has the DNA TGTGCCAGCAGTAGACAGGGGATACGGGGCACAGATACGCAGTATTTT. The encoded protein is CASSRQGIRGTDTQYF.